This T cell receptor (beta chain) was sequenced during a study of cytomegalovirus exposure and HLA in healthy donors. Across the study: The same platform was used for the 110 or so validation repertoires and the roughly 700 first-cohort repertoires, a later analysis reported. Points from the study as a whole: For most TCR sequences rarity was the rule, although some public TCRs occurred in many donors. Subsequent analysis showed first-cohort TCR clusters tending to co-occur in over a hundred validation repertoires.

Here immunoSEQ multiplex PCR was the method, and the copy in TCRdb shows in-frame clones only, minus some. Here the sample spans 150,000 to 200,000 clones, almost 85% being singletons. Concerning this clone itself: Antigen specificity is unknown.

The donors were in the approximately 120-subject validation cohort, distinct from the approximately 670-subject first cohort. This clonotype originated in a man younger than 45 in good health and CMV-seropositive. Sequencing was done on a sample of PBMCs.

The CDR3 is CASSLTGTGTGELFF. The CDR3 DNA follows: TGTGCCAGCAGCTTAACTGGCACGGGGACCGGGGAGCTGTTTTTT. The rearrangement joins TRBV7-8 to TRBJ2-2, with a tentative D call TRBD2 (5 bases). This CDR3 region has 15 residues. Germline V lookup: CDR1 SGHVS, CDR2 FQNEAQ. Trimming shortened V by 2 bases and J by 5 bases, and 12 bases separated the two germline ends. Together with reference TRBV7-8 and TRBJ2-2, the CDR3 gives the full variable domain: GAGVSQSPRYKVAKRGQDVALRCDPISGHVSLFWYQQALGQGPEFLTYFQNEAQLDKSGLPSDRFFAERPEGSVSTLKIQRTQQEDSAVYLCASSLTGTGTGELFFGEGSRLTVL.